This entry lists 21 T cell receptor beta chains sequenced from one sample in a study of fetal regulatory T cell absence and autoimmunity (TCRdb year 2017). Library preparation was by the immunoSEQ multiplex PCR assay. TCRdb stores this immuneACCESS table with in-frame sequences only. Part of the clones is absent; in the studies checked, under half of the shortfall reflects unresolved V genes, and no reason is known for the rest. In this sample the table shows tens of thousands of clones, about four fifths of which occur a single time. The biggest ten clones account for around 0.43% of the sample. Sequencing was carried out using cord blood. The receptors stem from a newborn boy with IPEX syndrome.

V usage is TRBV7-8 and J usage is TRBJ2-5, with D perhaps TRBD1 (6 bases). This CDR3 is built from 15 residues. V was pared by 7 bases and J by 4 bases, with 19 bases between. Germline CDR1 and CDR2: SGHVS and FQNEAQ. This chain's CDR3 is CASNPDRFGGETQYF. The DNA for the CDR3 is TGTGCCAGCAACCCCGACAGGTTTGGTGGAGAGACCCAGTACTTC.

The gene calls are TRBV11-2 and TRBJ2-7, with D possibly TRBD1 on 5 matching bases. Trimming shortened V by 5 bases and J by 1 base, and 9 bases separated the two germline ends. This CDR3 region has 13 residues. Germline-derived CDR1 and CDR2 are SGHAT and FQNNGV. CDR3 sequence reads: CASSPGPSYEQYF. CDR3 coding DNA: TGTGCCAGCAGCCCAGGGCCTTCCTACGAGCAGTACTTC.

This sequence joins TRBV7-2 and TRBJ2-5; 9 bases are a match to TRBD2. J gave up 2 bases and V 7 bases, and 8 bases lay outside the gene matches. This CDR3 is 15 amino acids long. Per germline, CDR1 SGHTA and CDR2 FQGNSA. CDR3 bases: TGTGCCAGCACGGAGTTCCTAGCGGGGCAAGAGACCCAGTACTTC. Residues: CASTEFLAGQETQYF.

The chain employs TRBV27 and TRBJ2-1, with 10 bases matching TRBD2. The CDR3 sequence is 15 residues long. The germline V gene has CDR1 MNHEY and CDR2 SMNVEV (reference sequence). Trimming at V came to 6 bases and at J to 0 bases, leaving 2 bases not matched to a gene. The CDR3 loop reads CASSRTSGSYNEQFF. The CDR3 coding sequence is TGTGCCAGCAGCCGGACTAGCGGCTCCTACAATGAGCAGTTCTTC.

This clone occurred a few times. The chain couples TRBV10-1 to TRBJ1-1; TRBD1 agrees at 10 bases. CDR3 length: 13 residues. Germline V gives CDR1 WNHNN, CDR2 SYGVQD (reference sequence). Trimming took 4 bases from V and 4 from J; bases not matched to a gene: 0. The CDR3 DNA sequence: TGCGCCAGCAGTGGGGACAGGGGCACTGAAGCTTTCTTT. Translating it yields CASSGDRGTEAFF.

This clone was counted a single time. V and J are TRBV6-1 and TRBJ2-7, with D perhaps TRBD1 (6 bases). CDR1 and CDR2 (germline): MNHNS, SASEGT. V lost 5 bases, J lost 1 base, and 12 bases lay in between. The CDR3 length is 14 residues. CDR3 bases: TGTGCCAGCAGTTATGACAGGAGATCCTACGAGCAGTACTTC. This sequence encodes CASSYDRRSYEQYF.

This clone turned up a few times. V and J are TRBV27 and TRBJ2-7; 8 bases agree with TRBD2. V was clipped by 10 bases and J by 0 bases; unmatched bases: 5. CDR1 and CDR2 from the germline V gene are MNHEY and SMNVEV (reference sequence). The CDR3 loop spans 13 amino acids. The DNA of the CDR3 is TGTGCCACTAAGCGGGGGCACTCCTACGAGCAGTACTTC. This gives the protein CATKRGHSYEQYF.

The chain is built from TRBV10-3 and TRBJ2-3, with D possibly being TRBD1 (6 bases). Per the germline V gene, CDR1 is ENHRY and CDR2 is SYGVKD. The CDR3 is 14 residues long. V was clipped by 6 bases and J by 0 bases, with 10 bases between them. The CDR3 region has the DNA TGTGCCATCAGCGGGACATCAAGCACAGATACGCAGTATTTT. This sequence encodes CAISGTSSTDTQYF.

This sequence joins TRBV30 and TRBJ1-5, with 7 bases lining up with TRBD1. V lost 5 bases, J lost 7 bases, and 8 bases stayed unmatched. The CDR3 runs to 13 residues. The germline V gene has CDR1 GTSNPN and CDR2 SVGIG (reference sequence). In nucleotides, the CDR3 is TGTGCCTGGTGTGGGGCAGGGGGACAGCCCCAGCATTTT. This translates into CAWCGAGGQPQHF.

V usage is TRBV5-4 and J usage is TRBJ2-2; 9 bases line up with TRBD2. V shed 3 bases, J shed 4 bases, and the junction held 7 bases outside the gene matches. The CDR3 covers 16 residues. The germline gives CDR1 SGHNT, CDR2 YYREEE (reference sequence). CDR3 in DNA: TGTGCCAGCAGCTCTCCGACTAGCGGAAGCACCGGGGAGCTGTTTTTT. Its protein is CASSSPTSGSTGELFF.

The rearrangement joins TRBV5-5 to TRBJ2-3; possibly TRBD2 for D (5 bases). V was clipped by 2 bases and J by 2 bases, with 6 bases between them. The germline gives CDR1 SGHKS, CDR2 YYEKEE (reference sequence). The CDR3 is 13 residues long. The CDR3 DNA reads TGTGCCAGCAGCTTTCTAGCCACAGATACGCAGTATTTT. It translates to CASSFLATDTQYF.

The chain has TRBV15 and TRBJ1-4, with 7 bases matching TRBD1. Trimming removed 3 bases from V and 8 bases from J; junction bases left unmatched: 3. Germline V gene sequence: CDR1 LNHNV, CDR2 YYDKDF (reference sequence). This CDR3 is built from 13 residues. CDR3: CATSSRGGEKLFF. CDR3 bases: TGTGCCACCAGCAGCAGGGGGGGGGAAAAACTGTTTTTT.

This clone showed up just a few times. The V gene is TRBV20-1, the J gene TRBJ2-7; D not certain. Germline values: CDR1 DFQATT, CDR2 SNEGSKA (reference sequence). This CDR3 spans 11 amino acids. The germline V and J ends were trimmed by 3 bases and 5 bases, with 8 bases remaining between them. The DNA of the CDR3 is TGCAGTGCTAGGTTCGTTGACGAGCAGTACTTC. This codes for CSARFVDEQYF.

The genes are TRBV6-5 and TRBJ1-3; D is unclear. The V gene's germline CDR1 is MNHEY and CDR2 SVGAGI. V shed 0 bases and J shed 0 bases, with 6 bases lying between them. CDR3 size: 15 residues. The CDR3 spells CASSYSRGSGNTIYF. The CDR3 nucleotides are TGTGCCAGCAGTTACTCCCGGGGCTCTGGAAACACCATATATTTT.

The chain has TRBV5-8 and TRBJ2-3; D could derive from TRBD1 or TRBD2 (5 bases each). Germline V gene data show CDR1 as SGHTS and CDR2 as YDEGEE. This CDR3 contains 17 residues. Trimming removed 4 bases from V and 4 bases from J, with 22 bases in between. The CDR3 DNA is TGTGCCAGCAGCCCAATTCCGGGACGCCCAGAGGCAGATACGCAGTATTTT. Its protein is CASSPIPGRPEADTQYF.

This chain uses TRBV19 with TRBJ2-1; D gene uncertain. Germline loops: CDR1 LNHDA, CDR2 SQIVND (reference sequence). CDR3 length equals 11 residues. CDR3 loop: CDESSYNEQFF. CDR3 sequence (DNA): TGTGACGAAAGCTCCTACAATGAGCAGTTCTTC.

As concerns this clone: Distinct nucleotide sequences in the sample also encode this CDR3. CDR3 protein: CAWSVGETQYF. The DNA for the CDR3 is TGTGCCTGGAGTGTAGGGGAGACCCAGTACTTC. The chain uses TRBV30 and TRBJ2-5; no definite D call. With 0 bases removed from V and 5 bases from J, the gap between germline ends came to 4 bases. The CDR3 is 11 amino acids. Germline-derived CDR1 and CDR2 are GTSNPN and SVGIG (reference sequence).

The rearrangement uses TRBV7-4 and TRBJ2-7, with D uncertain. Germline V gene lookup returns CDR1 SGHVT and CDR2 SQSDAQ. The CDR3 contains 16 residues. Trimming removed 0 bases from V and 5 bases from J, with 17 bases in between. This CDR3 reads CASSLADLGSTDEQYF. The CDR3 DNA sequence: TGTGCCAGCAGCTTAGCCGACCTCGGGTCCACCGACGAGCAGTACTTC.

The chain has TRBV11-2 and TRBJ2-7, with 11 bases that match TRBD1. CDR1 is SGHAT, CDR2 FQNNGV, per germline. This CDR3 comprises 14 residues. With 5 bases clipped from V and 0 bases from J, the junction kept 0 bases outside the gene matches. CDR3 sequence reads: CASSGTGGSYEQYF. Here the CDR3 DNA reads TGTGCCAGCAGCGGGACAGGGGGCTCCTACGAGCAGTACTTC. The full variable domain, its missing parts supplied by reference TRBV11-2 and TRBJ2-7, is EAGVAQSPRYKIIEKRQSVAFWCNPISGHATLYWYQQILGQGPKLLIQFQNNGVVDDSQLPKDRFSAERLKGVDSTLKIQPAKLEDSAVYLCASSGTGGSYEQYFGPGTRLTVT.

The V and J genes are TRBV5-1 and TRBJ1-1; D is possibly TRBD1 (6 bases). CDR1 is SGHRS and CDR2 is YFSETQ in the germline V gene. This CDR3 spans 19 amino acids. V was clipped by 2 bases and J by 2 bases, with 25 bases between them. The CDR3 sequence is CASSFRRPPPGHLNTEAFF. The DNA of the CDR3 is TGCGCCAGCAGCTTTAGGCGTCCCCCACCGGGACATCTTAACACTGAAGCTTTCTTT.

The chain has TRBV5-1 and TRBJ2-5, with 12 bases fitting TRBD2. The CDR3 spans 16 residues. The germline CDR1 and CDR2 sequences are SGHRS and YFSETQ. J was trimmed by 1 base and V by 4 bases; bases with no gene match: 5. CDR3 protein: CASSPGLAGPQETQYF. The DNA for the CDR3 is TGCGCCAGCAGCCCCGGACTAGCGGGGCCCCAAGAGACCCAGTACTTC.